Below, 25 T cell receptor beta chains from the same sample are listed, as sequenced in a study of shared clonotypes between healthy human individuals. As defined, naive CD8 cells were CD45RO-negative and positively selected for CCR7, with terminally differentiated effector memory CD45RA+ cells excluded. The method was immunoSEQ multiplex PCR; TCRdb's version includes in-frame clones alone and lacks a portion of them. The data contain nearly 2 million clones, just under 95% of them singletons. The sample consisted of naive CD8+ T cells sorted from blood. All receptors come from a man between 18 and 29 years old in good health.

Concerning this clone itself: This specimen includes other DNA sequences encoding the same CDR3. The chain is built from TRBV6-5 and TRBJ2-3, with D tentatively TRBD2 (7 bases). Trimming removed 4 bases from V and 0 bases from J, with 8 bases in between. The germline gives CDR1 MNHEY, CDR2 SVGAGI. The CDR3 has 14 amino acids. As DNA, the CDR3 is TGTGCCAGCAGTTGGGGGGGCAGCACAGATACGCAGTATTTT. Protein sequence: CASSWGGSTDTQYF.

In DNA, the CDR3 is TGTGCCAGCAGTGAAGGCCCGGGGGGCGGCTACGAGCAGTACTTC. Translating it yields CASSEGPGGGYEQYF. The chain employs TRBV2 and TRBJ2-5, with a tentative D call TRBD2 (7 bases). The J call may be faulty, since TRBJ2-7 better matches the DNA end. The germline V gene encodes CDR1 SNHLY and CDR2 FYNNEI. CDR3 length: 15 residues.

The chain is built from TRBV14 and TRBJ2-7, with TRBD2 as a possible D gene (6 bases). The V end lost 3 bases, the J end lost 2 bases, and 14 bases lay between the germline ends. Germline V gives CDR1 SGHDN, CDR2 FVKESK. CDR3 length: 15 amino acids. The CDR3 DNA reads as TGTGCCAGCAGCCAGACATGGGGGACTCCCTACGAGCAGTACTTC. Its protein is CASSQTWGTPYEQYF. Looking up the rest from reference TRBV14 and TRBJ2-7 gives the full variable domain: EAGVTQFPSHSVIEKGQTVTLRCDPISGHDNLYWYRRVMGKEIKFLLHFVKESKQDESGMPNNRFLAERTGGTYSTLKVQPAELEDSGVYFCASSQTWGTPYEQYFGPGTRLTVT.

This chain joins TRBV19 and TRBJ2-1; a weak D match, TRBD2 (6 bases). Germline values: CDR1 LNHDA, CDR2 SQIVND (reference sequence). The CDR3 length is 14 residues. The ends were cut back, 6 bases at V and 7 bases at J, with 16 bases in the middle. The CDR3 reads CASRSRELGNEQFF. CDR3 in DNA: TGTGCCAGTAGAAGTCGGGAGTTAGGGAATGAGCAGTTCTTC.

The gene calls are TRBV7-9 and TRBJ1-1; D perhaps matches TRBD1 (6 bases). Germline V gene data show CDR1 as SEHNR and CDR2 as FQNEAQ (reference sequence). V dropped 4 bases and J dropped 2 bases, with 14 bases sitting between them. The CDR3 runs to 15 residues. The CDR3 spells CASSSPGHHNTEAFF. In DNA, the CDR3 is TGTGCCAGCAGCTCCCCGGGACACCACAACACTGAAGCTTTCTTT.

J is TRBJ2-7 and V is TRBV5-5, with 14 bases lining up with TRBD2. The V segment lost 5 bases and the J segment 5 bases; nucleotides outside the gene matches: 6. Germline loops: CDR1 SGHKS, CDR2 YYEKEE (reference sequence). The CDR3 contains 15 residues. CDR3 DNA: TGTGCCAGCAGGACTAGCGGGGGGGCCGTTGACGAGCAGTACTTC. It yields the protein CASRTSGGAVDEQYF.

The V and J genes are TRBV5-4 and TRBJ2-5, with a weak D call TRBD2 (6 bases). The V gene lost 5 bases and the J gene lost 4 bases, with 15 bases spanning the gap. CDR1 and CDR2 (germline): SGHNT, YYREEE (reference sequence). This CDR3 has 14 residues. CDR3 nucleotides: TGTGCCAGCAGAGTCCGGGGGATGGGAGAGACCCAGTACTTC. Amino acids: CASRVRGMGETQYF.

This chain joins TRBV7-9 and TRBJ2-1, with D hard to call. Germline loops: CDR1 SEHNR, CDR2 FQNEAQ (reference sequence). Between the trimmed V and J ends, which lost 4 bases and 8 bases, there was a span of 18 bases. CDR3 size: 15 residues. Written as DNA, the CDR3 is TGTGCCAGCAGCTCACTTAAGTTGGGTGCCGATGAGCAGTTCTTC. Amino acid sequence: CASSSLKLGADEQFF.

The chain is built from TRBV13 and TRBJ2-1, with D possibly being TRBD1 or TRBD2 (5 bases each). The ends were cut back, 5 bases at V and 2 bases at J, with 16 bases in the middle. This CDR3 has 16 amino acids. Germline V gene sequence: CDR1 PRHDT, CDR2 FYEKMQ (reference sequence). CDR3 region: CASSEGPTYPYNEQFF. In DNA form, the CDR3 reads TGTGCCAGCAGCGAGGGACCGACTTACCCCTACAATGAGCAGTTCTTC.

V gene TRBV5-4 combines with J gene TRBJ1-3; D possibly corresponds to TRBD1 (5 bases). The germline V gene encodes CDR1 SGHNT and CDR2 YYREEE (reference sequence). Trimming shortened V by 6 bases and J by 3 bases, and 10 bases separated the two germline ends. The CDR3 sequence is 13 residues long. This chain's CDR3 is CASTRDGGNTIYF. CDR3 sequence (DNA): TGTGCCAGCACCCGGGACGGTGGAAACACCATATATTTT. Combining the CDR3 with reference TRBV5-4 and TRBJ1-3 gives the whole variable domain ETGVTQSPTHLIKTRGQQVTLRCSSQSGHNTVSWYQQALGQGPQFIFQYYREEENGRGNFPPRFSGLQFPNYSSELNVNALELDDSALYLCASTRDGGNTIYFGEGSWLTVV.

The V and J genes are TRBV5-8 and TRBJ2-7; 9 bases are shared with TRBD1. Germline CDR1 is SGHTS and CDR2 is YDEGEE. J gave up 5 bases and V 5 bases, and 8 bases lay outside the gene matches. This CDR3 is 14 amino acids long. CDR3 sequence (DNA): TGTGCCAGCAGGATCACAGGGGGCTTTCACGAGCAGTACTTC. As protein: CASRITGGFHEQYF.

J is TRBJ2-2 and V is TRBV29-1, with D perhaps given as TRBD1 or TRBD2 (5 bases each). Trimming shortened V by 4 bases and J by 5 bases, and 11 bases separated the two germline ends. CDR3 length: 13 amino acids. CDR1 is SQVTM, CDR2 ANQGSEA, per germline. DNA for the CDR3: TGCAGCGTTGTCCTAGCAGGGACCGGGGAGCTGTTTTTT. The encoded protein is CSVVLAGTGELFF.

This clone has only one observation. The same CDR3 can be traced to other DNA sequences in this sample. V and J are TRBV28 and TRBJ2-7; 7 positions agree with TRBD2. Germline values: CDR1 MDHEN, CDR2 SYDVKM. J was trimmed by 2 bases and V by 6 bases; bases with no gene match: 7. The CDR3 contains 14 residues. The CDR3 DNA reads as TGTGCCAGCAGCCTAACGGGGGGAACCTACGAGCAGTACTTC. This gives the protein CASSLTGGTYEQYF.

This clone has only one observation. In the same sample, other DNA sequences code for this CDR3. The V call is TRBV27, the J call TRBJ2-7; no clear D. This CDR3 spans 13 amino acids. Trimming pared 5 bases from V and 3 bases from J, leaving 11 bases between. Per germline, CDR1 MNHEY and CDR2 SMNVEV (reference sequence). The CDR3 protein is CASSPRTGYEQYF. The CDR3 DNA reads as TGTGCCAGCAGTCCGAGGACGGGCTACGAGCAGTACTTC.

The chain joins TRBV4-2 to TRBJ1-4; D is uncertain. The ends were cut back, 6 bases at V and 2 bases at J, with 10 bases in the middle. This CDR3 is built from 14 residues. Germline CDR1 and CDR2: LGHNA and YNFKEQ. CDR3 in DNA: TGTGCCAGCAGGTGGGGAATCACTAATGAAAAACTGTTTTTT. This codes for CASRWGITNEKLFF.

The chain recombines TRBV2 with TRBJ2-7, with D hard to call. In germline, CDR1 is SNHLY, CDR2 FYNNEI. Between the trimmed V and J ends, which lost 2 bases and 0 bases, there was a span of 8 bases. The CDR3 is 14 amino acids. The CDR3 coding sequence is TGTGCCAGCAGTGAACAGGCAAGCTCCTACGAGCAGTACTTC. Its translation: CASSEQASSYEQYF.

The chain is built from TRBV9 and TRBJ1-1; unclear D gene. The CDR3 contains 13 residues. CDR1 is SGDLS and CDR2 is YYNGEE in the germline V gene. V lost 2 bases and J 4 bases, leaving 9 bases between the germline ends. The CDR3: CASSVRESTEAFF. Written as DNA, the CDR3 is TGTGCCAGCAGCGTCAGAGAGAGCACTGAAGCTTTCTTT.

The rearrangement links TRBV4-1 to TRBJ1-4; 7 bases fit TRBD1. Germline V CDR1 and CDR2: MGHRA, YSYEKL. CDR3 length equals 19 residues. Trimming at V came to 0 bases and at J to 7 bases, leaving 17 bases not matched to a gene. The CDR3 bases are TGCGCCAGCAGCCAAGATGAGAGGACAGGAAGGGCTTACTTTGAAAAACTGTTTTTT. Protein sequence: CASSQDERTGRAYFEKLFF.

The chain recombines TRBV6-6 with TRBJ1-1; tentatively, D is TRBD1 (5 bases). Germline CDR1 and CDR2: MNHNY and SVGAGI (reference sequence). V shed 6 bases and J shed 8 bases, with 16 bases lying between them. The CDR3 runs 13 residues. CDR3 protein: CASSPLDNPEAFF. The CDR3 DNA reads TGTGCCAGCAGCCCATTGGACAACCCCGAAGCTTTCTTT.

The DNA of the CDR3 is TGTGCCAGCAGTCCCCCCCTAGGGTCCTACAATGAGCAGTTCTTC. This gives the protein CASSPPLGSYNEQFF. The chain uses TRBV6-5 and TRBJ2-1; D not resolved. Germline V gives CDR1 MNHEY, CDR2 SVGAGI. Trimming left V 5 bases short and J 1 base short, with 12 bases between. The CDR3 has 15 residues.

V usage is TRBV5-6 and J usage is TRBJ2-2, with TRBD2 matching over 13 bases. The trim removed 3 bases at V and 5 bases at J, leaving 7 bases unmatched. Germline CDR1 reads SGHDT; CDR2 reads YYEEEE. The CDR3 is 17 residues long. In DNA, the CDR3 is TGTGCCAGCAGCTGGAGACTAGCGGGGGGCGAGACCGGGGAGCTGTTTTTT. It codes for CASSWRLAGGETGELFF.

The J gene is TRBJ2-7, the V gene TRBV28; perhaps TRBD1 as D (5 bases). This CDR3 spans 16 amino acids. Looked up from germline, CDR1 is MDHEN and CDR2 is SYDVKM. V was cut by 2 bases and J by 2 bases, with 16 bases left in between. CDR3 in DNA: TGTGCCAGCAGTTTAGGTCGGAGACAGTTCCCCTACGAGCAGTACTTC. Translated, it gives CASSLGRRQFPYEQYF.

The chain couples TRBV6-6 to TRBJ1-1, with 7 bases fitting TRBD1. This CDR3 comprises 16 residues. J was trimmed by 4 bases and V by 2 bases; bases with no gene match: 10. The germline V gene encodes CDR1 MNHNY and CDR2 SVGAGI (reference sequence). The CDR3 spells CASSYPILTGVTEAFF. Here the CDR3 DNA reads TGTGCCAGCAGTTACCCTATTTTAACAGGGGTCACTGAAGCTTTCTTT.

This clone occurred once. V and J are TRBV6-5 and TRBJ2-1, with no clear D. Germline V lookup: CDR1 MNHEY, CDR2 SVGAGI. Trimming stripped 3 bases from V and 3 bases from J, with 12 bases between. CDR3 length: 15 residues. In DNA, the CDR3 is TGTGCCAGCAGTTATAGGAAAACTCACTACAATGAGCAGTTCTTC. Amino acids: CASSYRKTHYNEQFF.

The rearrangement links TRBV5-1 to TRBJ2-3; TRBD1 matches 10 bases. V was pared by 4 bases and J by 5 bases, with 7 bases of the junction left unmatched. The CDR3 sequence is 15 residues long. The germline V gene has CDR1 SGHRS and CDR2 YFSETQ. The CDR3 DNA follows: TGCGCCAGCAGCGCCGGGACAGGGGCGGTAGATACGCAGTATTTT. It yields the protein CASSAGTGAVDTQYF.